The entry below gives a single T cell receptor beta chain sequence along with its context. Its antigen is as yet unknown. These data belong to a study of lymphopenia after photon versus proton radiotherapy. General study findings and limits: In patients who died, overall survival fell as post-nadir TCR diversity dropped more. After lymphocyte nadir, photon-treated repertoires showed oligoclonal expansion, especially CD8+ Temra. Under photons, naive T cells and diversity fell while effector/memory populations rose.

V was pared by 0 bases and J by 1 base, with 3 bases of the junction left unmatched. The CDR3 covers 15 residues. The germline gives CDR1 SGHNT, CDR2 YYREEE (reference sequence). Clones were sequenced by immunoSEQ multiplex PCR, and TCRdb holds only the in-frame ones, with some missing. The sample has about 160,000 clones; 70% to 90% are singletons. Source: peripheral blood, taken from a patient treated with photon-based radiotherapy. The genes are TRBV5-4 and TRBJ1-1; TRBD1 matches at 7 bases. The receptor was derived from a man aged 50 to 59 with gastric cancer. As DNA, the CDR3 is TGTGCCAGCAGCTTGGGGACAGGCTGGAACACTGAAGCTTTCTTT. This sequence encodes CASSLGTGWNTEAFF. The full variable domain, with the rest looked up from reference TRBV5-4 and TRBJ1-1, is ETGVTQSPTHLIKTRGQQVTLRCSSQSGHNTVSWYQQALGQGPQFIFQYYREEENGRGNFPPRFSGLQFPNYSSELNVNALELDDSALYLCASSLGTGWNTEAFFGQGTRLTVV.